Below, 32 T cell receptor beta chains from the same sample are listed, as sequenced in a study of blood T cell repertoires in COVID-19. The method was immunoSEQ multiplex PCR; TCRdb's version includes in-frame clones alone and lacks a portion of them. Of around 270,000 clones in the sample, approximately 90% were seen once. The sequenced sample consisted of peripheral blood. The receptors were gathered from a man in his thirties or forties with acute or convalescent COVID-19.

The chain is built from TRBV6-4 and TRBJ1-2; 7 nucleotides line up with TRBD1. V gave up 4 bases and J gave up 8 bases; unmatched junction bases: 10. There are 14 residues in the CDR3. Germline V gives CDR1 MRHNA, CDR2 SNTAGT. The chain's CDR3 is CASSATNRGGGYTF. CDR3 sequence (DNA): TGTGCCAGCAGTGCGACCAACAGGGGCGGGGGCTACACCTTC.

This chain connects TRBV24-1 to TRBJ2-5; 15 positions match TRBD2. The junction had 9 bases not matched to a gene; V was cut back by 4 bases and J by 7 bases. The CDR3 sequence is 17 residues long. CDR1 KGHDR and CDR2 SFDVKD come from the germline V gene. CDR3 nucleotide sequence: TGTGCCACCAGTGACGGGACTAGCGGGGGGCTCGAGCGGACCCAGTACTTC. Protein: CATSDGTSGGLERTQYF.

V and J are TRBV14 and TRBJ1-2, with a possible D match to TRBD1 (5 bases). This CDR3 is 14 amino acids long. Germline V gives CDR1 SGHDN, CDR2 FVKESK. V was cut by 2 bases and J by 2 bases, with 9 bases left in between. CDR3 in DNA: TGTGCCAGCAGCCAACCCCCAGGGAACTATGGCTACACCTTC. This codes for CASSQPPGNYGYTF.

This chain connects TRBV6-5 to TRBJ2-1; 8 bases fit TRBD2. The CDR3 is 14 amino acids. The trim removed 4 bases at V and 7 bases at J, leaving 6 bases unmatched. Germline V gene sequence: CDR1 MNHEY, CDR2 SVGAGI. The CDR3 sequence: CASSLNIAGNEQFF. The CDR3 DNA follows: TGTGCCAGCAGTTTAAACATAGCGGGAAATGAGCAGTTCTTC.

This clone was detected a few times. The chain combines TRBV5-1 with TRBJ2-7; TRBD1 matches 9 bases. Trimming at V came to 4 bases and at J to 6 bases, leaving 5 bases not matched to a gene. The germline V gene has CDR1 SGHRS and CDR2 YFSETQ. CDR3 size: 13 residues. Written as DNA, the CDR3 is TGCGCCAGCAGCCTTGGACAGGGGACCGAGCAGTACTTC. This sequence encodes CASSLGQGTEQYF. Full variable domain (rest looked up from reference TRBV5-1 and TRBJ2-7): KAGVTQTPRYLIKTRGQQVTLSCSPISGHRSVSWYQQTPGQGLQFLFEYFSETQRNKGNFPGRFSGRQFSNSRSEMNVSTLELGDSALYLCASSLGQGTEQYFGPGTRLTVT.

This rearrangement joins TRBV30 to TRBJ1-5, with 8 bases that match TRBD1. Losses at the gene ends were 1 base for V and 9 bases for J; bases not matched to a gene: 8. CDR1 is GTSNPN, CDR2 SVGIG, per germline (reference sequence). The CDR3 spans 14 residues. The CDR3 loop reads CAWSDWTGSRPQHF. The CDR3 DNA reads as TGTGCCTGGAGTGACTGGACAGGGAGCCGGCCCCAGCATTTT. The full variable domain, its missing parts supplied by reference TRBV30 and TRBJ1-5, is SQTIHQWPATLVQPVGSPLSLECTVEGTSNPNLYWYRQAAGRGLQLLFYSVGIGQISSEVPQNLSASRPQDRQFILSSKKLLLSDSGFYLCAWSDWTGSRPQHFGDGTRLSIL.

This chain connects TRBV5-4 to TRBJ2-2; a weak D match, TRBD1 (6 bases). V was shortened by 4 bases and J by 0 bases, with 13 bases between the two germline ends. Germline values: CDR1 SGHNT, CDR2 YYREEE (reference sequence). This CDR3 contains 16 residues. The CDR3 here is CASSPSGTTNTGELFF. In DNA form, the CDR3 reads TGTGCCAGCAGCCCATCCGGGACAACGAACACCGGGGAGCTGTTTTTT.

DNA of the CDR3: TGTGCCAGCAGCCGACAGTATAGCAATCAGCCCCAGCATTTT. This encodes CASSRQYSNQPQHF. The J gene is TRBJ1-5, the V gene TRBV3-1 (or the pseudogene TRBV3-2), with D tentatively TRBD1 (5 bases). CDR3 size: 14 residues. The ends were cut back, 4 bases at V and 0 bases at J, with 7 bases in the middle. From germline, CDR1 is LGHDT and CDR2 YNNKEL (reference sequence).

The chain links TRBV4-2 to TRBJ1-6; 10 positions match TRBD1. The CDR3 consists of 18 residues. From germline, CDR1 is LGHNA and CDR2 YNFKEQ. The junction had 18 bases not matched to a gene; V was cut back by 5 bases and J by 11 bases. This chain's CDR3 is CASSYNVGRTGGIAPLHF. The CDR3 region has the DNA TGTGCCAGCAGCTACAATGTGGGCAGGACAGGGGGTATTGCACCCCTCCACTTT.

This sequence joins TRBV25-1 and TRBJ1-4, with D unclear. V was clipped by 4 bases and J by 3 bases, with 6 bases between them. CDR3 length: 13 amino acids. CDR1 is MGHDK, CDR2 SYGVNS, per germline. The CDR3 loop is CASSVRSNEKLFF. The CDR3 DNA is TGTGCCAGCAGTGTCCGGTCTAATGAAAAACTGTTTTTT. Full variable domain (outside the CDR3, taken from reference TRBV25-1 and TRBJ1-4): EADIYQTPRYLVIGTGKKITLECSQTMGHDKMYWYQQDPGMELHLIHYSYGVNSTEKGDLSSESTVSRIRTEHFPLTLESARPSHTSQYLCASSVRSNEKLFFGSGTQLSVL.

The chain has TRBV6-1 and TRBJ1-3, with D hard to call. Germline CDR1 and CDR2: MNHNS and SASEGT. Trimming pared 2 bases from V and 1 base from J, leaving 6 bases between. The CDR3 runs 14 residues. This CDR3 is CASSEIPSGNTIYF. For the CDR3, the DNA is TGTGCCAGCAGTGAAATCCCATCTGGAAACACCATATATTTT.

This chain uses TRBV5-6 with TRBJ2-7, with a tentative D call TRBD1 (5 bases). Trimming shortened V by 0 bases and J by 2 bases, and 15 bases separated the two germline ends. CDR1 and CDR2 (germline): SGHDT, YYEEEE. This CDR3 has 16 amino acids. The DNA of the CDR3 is TGTGCCAGCAGCTTGGGGGGTGCGAGGACAACCTACGAGCAGTACTTC. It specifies CASSLGGARTTYEQYF.

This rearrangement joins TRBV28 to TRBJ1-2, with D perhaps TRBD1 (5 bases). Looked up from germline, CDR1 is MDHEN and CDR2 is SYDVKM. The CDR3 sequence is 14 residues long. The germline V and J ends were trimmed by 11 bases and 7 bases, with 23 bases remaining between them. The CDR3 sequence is CAAEARGLLGGYTF. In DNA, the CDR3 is TGTGCCGCAGAAGCGAGGGGACTGCTCGGTGGCTACACCTTC.

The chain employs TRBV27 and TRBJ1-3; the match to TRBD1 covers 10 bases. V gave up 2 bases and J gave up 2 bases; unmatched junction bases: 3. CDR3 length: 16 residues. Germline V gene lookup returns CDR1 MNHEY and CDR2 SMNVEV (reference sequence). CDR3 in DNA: TGTGCCAGCAGTTTACGACAGGGGGCTCCTGGAAACACCATATATTTT. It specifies CASSLRQGAPGNTIYF.

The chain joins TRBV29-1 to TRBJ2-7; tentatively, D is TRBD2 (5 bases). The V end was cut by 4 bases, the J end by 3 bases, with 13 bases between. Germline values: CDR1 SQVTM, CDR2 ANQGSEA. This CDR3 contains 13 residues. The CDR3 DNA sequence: TGCAGCGTTGGCGGAGACGGGAACTACGAGCAGTACTTC. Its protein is CSVGGDGNYEQYF.

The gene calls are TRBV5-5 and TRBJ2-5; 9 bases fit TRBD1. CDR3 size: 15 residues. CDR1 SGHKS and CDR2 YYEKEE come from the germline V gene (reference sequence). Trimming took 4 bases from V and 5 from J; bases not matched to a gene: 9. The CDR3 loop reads CASSLGQGIEETQYF. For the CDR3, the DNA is TGTGCCAGCAGCCTCGGACAGGGGATAGAGGAGACCCAGTACTTC.

CDR3 sequence (DNA): TGTGCCAGCAGCTACCTCAGGGGCTCTGGGGCCAACGTCCTGACTTTC. It translates to CASSYLRGSGANVLTF. This rearrangement joins TRBV5-6 to TRBJ2-6, with D perhaps matching TRBD1 (6 bases). CDR1 is SGHDT and CDR2 is YYEEEE in the germline V gene. Trimming pared 3 bases from V and 0 bases from J, leaving 10 bases between. CDR3 length: 16 residues.

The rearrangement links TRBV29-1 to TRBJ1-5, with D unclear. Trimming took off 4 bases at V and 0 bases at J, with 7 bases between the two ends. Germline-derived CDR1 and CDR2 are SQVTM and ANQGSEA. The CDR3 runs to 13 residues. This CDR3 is CSVAQNSNQPQHF. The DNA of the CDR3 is TGCAGCGTTGCCCAGAATAGCAATCAGCCCCAGCATTTT.

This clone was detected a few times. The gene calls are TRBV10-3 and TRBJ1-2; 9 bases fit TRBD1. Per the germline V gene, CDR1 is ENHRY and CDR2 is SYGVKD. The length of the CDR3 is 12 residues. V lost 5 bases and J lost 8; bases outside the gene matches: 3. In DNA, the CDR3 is TGTGCCATCAGTTTGGACAGGGGCGGCTACACCTTC. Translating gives CAISLDRGGYTF.

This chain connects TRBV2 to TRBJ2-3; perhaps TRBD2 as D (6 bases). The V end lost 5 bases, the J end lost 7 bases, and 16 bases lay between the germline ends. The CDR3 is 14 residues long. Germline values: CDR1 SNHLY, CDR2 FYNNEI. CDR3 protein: CASSLVGGTHTQYF. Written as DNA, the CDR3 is TGTGCCAGCAGTCTCGTGGGGGGTACCCATACGCAGTATTTT.

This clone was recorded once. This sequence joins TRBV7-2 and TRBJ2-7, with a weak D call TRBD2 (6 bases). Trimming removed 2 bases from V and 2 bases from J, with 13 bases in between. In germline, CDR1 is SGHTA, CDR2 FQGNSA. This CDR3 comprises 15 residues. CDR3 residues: CASSLIGGTPYEQYF. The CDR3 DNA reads TGTGCCAGCAGCTTAATTGGCGGGACCCCCTACGAGCAGTACTTC.

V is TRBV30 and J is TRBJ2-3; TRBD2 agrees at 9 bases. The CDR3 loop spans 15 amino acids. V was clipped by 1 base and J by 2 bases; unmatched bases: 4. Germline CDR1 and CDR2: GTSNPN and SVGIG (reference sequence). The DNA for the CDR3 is TGTGCCTGGAGTGCACTAGCGGGTAACACAGATACGCAGTATTTT. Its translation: CAWSALAGNTDTQYF. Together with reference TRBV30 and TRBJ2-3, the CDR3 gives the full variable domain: SQTIHQWPATLVQPVGSPLSLECTVEGTSNPNLYWYRQAAGRGLQLLFYSVGIGQISSEVPQNLSASRPQDRQFILSSKKLLLSDSGFYLCAWSALAGNTDTQYFGPGTRLTVL.

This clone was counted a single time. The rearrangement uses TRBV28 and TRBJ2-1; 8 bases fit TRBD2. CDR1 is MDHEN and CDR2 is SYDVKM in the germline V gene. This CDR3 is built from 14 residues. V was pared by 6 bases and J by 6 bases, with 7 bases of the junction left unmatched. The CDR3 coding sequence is TGTGCCAGCAGCACCAATAGCGGGATCAATGAGCAGTTCTTC. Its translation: CASSTNSGINEQFF. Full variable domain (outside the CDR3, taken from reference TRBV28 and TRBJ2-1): DVKVTQSSRYLVKRTGEKVFLECVQDMDHENMFWYRQDPGLGLRLIYFSYDVKMKEKGDIPEGYSVSREKKERFSLILESASTNQTSMYLCASSTNSGINEQFFGPGTRLTVL.

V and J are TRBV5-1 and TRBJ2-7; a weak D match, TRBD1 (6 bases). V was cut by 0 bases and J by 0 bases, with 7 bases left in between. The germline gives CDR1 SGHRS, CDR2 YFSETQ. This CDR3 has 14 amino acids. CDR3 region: CASSLGGGSYEQYF. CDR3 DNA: TGCGCCAGCAGCTTGGGAGGGGGCTCCTACGAGCAGTACTTC.

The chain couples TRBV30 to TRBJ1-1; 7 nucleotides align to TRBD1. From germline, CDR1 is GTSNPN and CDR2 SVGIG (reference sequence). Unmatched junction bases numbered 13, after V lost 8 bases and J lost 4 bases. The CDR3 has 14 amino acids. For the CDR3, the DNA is TGTGCCAGACAGGGTTCTATCCGGGGCACTGAAGCTTTCTTT. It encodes CARQGSIRGTEAFF.

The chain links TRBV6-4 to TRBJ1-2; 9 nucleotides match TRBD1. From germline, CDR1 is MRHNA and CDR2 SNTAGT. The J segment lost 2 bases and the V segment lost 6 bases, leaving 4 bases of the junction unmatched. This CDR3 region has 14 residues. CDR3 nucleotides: TGTGCCAGCAGGTCTACAGGGGGCAACTATGGCTACACCTTC. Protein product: CASRSTGGNYGYTF.

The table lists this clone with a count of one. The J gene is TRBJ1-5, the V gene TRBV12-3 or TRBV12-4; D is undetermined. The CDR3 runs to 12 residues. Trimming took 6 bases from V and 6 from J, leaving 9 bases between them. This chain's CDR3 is CASSLSGQPQHF. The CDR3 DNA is TGTGCCAGCAGCCTTAGCGGTCAGCCCCAGCATTTT.

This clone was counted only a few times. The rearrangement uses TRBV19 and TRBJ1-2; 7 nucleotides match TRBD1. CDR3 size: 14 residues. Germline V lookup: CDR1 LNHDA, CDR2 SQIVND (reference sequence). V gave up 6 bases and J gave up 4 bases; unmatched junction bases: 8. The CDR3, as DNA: TGTGCCAGTAGCCTAGGGGGCGCTGGCTATGGCTACACCTTC. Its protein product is CASSLGGAGYGYTF.

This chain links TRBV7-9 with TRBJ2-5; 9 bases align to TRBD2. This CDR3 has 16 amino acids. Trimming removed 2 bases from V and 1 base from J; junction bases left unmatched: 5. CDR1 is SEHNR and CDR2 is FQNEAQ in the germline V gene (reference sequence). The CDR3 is CASSLYPSGTQETQYF. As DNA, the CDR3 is TGTGCCAGCAGCTTATACCCTAGCGGGACCCAAGAGACCCAGTACTTC.

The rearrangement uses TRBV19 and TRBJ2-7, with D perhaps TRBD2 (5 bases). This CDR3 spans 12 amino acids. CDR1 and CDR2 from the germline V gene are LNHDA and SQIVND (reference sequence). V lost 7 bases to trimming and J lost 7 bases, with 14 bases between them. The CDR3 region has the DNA TGTGCCAGTATGAAGGGAACGGGGGAGCAGTACTTC. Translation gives CASMKGTGEQYF.

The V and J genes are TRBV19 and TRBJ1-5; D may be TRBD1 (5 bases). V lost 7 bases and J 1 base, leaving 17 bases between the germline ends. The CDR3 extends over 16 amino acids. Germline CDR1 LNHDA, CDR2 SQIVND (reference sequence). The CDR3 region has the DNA TGTGCCAGTACGTCCATGAGACGGGGGAGCAATCAGCCCCAGCATTTT. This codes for CASTSMRRGSNQPQHF.

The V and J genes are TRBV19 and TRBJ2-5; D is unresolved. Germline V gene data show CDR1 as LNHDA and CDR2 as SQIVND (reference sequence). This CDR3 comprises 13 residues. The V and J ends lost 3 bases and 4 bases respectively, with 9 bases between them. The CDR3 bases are TGTGCCAGTAGTATGTTTCAGCGAGAGACCCAGTACTTC. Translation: CASSMFQRETQYF.